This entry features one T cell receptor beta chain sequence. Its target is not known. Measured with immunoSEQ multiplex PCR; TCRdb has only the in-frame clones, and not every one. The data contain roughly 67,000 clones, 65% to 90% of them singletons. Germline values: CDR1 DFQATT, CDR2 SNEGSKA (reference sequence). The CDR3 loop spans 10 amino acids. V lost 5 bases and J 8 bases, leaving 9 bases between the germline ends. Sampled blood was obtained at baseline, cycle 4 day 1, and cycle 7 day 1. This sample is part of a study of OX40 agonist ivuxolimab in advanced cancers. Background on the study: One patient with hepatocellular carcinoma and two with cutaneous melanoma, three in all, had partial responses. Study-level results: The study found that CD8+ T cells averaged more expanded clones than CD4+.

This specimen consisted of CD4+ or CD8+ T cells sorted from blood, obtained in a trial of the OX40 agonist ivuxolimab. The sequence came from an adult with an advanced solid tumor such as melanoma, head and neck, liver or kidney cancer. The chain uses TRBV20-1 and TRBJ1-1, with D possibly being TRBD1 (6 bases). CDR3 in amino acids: CSAPTGEAFF. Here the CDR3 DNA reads TGCAGTGCTCCTACAGGGGAAGCTTTCTTT.